This T cell receptor beta chain was obtained from a study of cytomegalovirus exposure and HLA in healthy donors. Notes on the study in general: Listed as cytomegalovirus-associated were 150 to 200 TCR beta chains. Reports showed the classifier diagnosing cytomegalovirus status with high specificity and sensitivity.

A multiplex PCR was run with 60 Vbeta primers and 13 Jbeta primers. Produced via immunoSEQ multiplex PCR; TCRdb's table is partial and in-frame only. Altogether under 140,000 clones are present, around 85% being singletons, with the ten largest covering roughly 6.2%. In the case of this clone: Its antigen remains unidentified.

Germline CDR1 SGHTA, CDR2 FQGNSA. The CDR3 totals 12 residues. Trimming took 5 bases from V and 8 from J, leaving 10 bases between them. Sequenced material: PBMCs. The TCR comes from a man aged 30-40 years in good health and CMV-seropositive. V gene TRBV7-2 combines with J gene TRBJ2-1; weak D call: TRBD1 (6 bases). The CDR3 coding sequence is TGTGCCAGCAGCCGAACAGGGTATGAGCAGTTCTTC. Protein: CASSRTGYEQFF.